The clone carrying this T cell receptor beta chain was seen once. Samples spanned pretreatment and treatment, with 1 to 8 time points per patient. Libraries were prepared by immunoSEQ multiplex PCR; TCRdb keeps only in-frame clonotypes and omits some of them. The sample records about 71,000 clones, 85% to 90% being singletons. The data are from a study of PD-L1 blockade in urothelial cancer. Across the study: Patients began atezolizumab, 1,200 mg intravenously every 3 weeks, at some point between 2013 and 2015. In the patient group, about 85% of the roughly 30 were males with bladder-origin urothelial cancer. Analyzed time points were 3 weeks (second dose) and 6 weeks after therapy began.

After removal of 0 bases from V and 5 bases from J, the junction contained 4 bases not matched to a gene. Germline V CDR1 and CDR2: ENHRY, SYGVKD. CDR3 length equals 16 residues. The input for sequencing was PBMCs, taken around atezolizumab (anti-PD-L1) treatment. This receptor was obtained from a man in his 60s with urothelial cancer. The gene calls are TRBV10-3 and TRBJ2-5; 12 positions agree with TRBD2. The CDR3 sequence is CAISESTSGRRETQYF. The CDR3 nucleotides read TGTGCCATCAGTGAGTCGACTAGCGGGAGAAGGGAGACCCAGTACTTC.